This note documents a single T cell receptor (beta chain) sequence. Trimming at V came to 4 bases and at J to 11 bases, leaving 24 bases not matched to a gene. The CDR3 spans 17 residues. Germline loops: CDR1 SQVTM, CDR2 ANQGSEA. This sample was included in a study of blood T cell repertoires in COVID-19. Assay used: immunoSEQ multiplex PCR; TCRdb lists only in-frame clones, some missing. Among over 200,000 clones listed, approximately 83% were seen once. This receptor was taken from a woman in her forties or fifties who had recovered from COVID-19. V usage is TRBV29-1 and J usage is TRBJ1-2, with 8 bases aligning to TRBD1. Sequencing input: PBMCs or T cells enriched from blood (not recorded which). The CDR3 DNA reads TGCAGCGTTGCCCCGCTATACAGGACAGGGACCTCTATGCGGTACACCTTC. Protein product: CSVAPLYRTGTSMRYTF. Together with reference TRBV29-1 and TRBJ1-2, the CDR3 gives the full variable domain: SAVISQKPSRDICQRGTSLTIQCQVDSQVTMMFWYRQQPGQSLTLIATANQGSEATYESGFVIDKFPISRPNLTFSTLTVSNMSPEDSSIYLCSVAPLYRTGTSMRYTFGSGTRLTVV.